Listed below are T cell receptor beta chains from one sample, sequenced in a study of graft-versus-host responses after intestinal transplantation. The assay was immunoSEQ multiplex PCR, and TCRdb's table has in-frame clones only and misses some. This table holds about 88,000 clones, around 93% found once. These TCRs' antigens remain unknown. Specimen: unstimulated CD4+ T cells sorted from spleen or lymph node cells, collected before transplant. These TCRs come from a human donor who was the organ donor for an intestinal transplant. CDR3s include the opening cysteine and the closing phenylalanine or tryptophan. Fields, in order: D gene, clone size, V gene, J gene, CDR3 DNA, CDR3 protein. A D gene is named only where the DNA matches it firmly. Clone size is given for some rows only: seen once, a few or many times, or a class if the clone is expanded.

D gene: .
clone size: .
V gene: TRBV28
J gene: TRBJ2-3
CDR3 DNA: TGTGCCAGCACCATCGGAGGGGGAGGCACAGATACGCAGTATTTT
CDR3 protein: CASTIGGGGTDTQYF

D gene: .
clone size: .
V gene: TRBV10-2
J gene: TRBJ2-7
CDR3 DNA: TGCGCCAGCAGTGAAGGGGCTTACTACGAGCAGTACTTC
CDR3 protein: CASSEGAYYEQYF

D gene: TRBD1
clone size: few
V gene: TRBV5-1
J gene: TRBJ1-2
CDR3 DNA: TGCGCCAGCAGACCGGGACAGACGAACTATGGCTACACCTTC
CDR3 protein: CASRPGQTNYGYTF

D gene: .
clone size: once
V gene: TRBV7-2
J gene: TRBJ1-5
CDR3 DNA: TGTGCCAGCAGCTTATTGGCAGCGTATAGCAATCAGCCCCAGCATTTT
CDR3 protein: CASSLLAAYSNQPQHF

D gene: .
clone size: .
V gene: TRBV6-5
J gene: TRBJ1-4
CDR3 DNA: TGTGCCAGCAGAATTGGGCAAGCAACTAATGAAAAACTGTTTTTT
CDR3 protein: CASRIGQATNEKLFF

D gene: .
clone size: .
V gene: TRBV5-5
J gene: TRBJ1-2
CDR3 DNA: TGTGCCAGCACCGAGACAATGAACTATGGCTACACCTTC
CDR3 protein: CASTETMNYGYTF

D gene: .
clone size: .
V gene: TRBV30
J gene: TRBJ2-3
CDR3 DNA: TGTGCCTGGAGTGTACTGGCTCCGATGAATACGCAGTATTTT
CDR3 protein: CAWSVLAPMNTQYF

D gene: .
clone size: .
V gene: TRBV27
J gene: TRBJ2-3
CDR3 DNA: TGTGATAGGGATACGCAGTATTTT
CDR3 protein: CDRDTQYF

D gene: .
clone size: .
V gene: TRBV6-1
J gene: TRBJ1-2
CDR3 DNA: TGTGCCAGCAGATTAGAGAACTATGGCTACACCTTC
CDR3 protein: CASRLENYGYTF

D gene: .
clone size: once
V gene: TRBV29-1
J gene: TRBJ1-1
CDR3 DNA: TGCAGCGTTACCCCGGACACGAACACTGAAGCTTTCTTT
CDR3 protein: CSVTPDTNTEAFF

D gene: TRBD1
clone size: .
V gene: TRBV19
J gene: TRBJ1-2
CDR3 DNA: TGTGCCAGTAGCCTGGGACAGGTTACCTATGGCTACACCTTC
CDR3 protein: CASSLGQVTYGYTF

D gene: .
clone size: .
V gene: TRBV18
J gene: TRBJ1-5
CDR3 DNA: TGTGCCAGCTCACCACCGGTCGGAACAGGCAAAAATCAGCCCCAGCATTTT
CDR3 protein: CASSPPVGTGKNQPQHF

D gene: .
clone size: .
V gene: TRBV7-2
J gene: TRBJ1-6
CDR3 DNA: TGTGCCAGCAGCTTAAAATTTTATAATTCACCCCTCCACTTT
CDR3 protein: CASSLKFYNSPLHF

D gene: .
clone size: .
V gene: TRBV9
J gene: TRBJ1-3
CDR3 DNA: TGTGCCAGCAGCCCACGGACAGTAACTGGAAACACCATATATTTT
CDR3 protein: CASSPRTVTGNTIYF

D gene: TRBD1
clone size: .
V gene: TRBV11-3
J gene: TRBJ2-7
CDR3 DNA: TGTGCCAGCAGCTTAGGGACAGGGACCTACGAGCAGTACTTC
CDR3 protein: CASSLGTGTYEQYF

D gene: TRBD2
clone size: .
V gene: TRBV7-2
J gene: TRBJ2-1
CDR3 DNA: TGTGCCAGCAGCTTAAATAGGCTAGCGGTCTACAATGAGCAGTTCTTC
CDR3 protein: CASSLNRLAVYNEQFF

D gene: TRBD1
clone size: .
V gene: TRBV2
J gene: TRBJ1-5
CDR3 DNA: TGTGCCAGCAGACTGGACAGGGGGCGGCAGCCCCAGCATTTT
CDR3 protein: CASRLDRGRQPQHF

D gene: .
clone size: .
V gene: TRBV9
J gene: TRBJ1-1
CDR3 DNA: TGTGCCAGCAGCGTAGCACCGAACACTGAAGCTTTCTTT
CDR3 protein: CASSVAPNTEAFF

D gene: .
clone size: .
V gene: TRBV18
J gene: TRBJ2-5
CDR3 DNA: TGTGCCAGCTCACCAGGGCAGAGCCAAGAGACCCAGTACTTC
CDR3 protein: CASSPGQSQETQYF

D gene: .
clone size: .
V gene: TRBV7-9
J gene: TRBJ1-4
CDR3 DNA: TGTGCCAGCAGCCCGACTCCAGGGAATGAAAAACTGTTTTTT
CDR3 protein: CASSPTPGNEKLFF

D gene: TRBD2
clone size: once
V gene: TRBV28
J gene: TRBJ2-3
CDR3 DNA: TGTGCCAGCAGTACGAATCGGGGGGGAACAGATACGCAGTATTTT
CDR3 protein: CASSTNRGGTDTQYF

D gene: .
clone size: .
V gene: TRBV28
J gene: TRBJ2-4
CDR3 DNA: TGTGCCAGCAGTACAACAGGGAACAACATTCAGTACTTC
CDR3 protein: CASSTTGNNIQYF

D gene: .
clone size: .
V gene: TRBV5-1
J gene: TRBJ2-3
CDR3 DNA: TGCGCCAGCAGCTTGTACACGTCCGGGGACACAGATACGCAGTATTTT
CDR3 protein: CASSLYTSGDTDTQYF

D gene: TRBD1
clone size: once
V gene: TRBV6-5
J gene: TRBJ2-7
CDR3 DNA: TGTGCCAGCAGAAAGGGGACAGGGATGGACGAGCAGTACTTC
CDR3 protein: CASRKGTGMDEQYF

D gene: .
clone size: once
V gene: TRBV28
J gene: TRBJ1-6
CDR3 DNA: TGTGCCAGCAGTGGGGGTGGGCGGGGGGCCGGGAATTCACCCCTCCACTTT
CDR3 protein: CASSGGGRGAGNSPLHF

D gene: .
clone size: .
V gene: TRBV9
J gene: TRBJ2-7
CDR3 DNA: TGTGCCAGCAGCCAGGGGTCAGGGAGTTCCTACGAGCAGTACTTC
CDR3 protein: CASSQGSGSSYEQYF

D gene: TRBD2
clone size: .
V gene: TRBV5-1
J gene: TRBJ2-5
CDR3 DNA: TGCGCCAGCAGCTGGGGACTAGCGGGGGGGCAGGAGACCCAGTACTTC
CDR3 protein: CASSWGLAGGQETQYF

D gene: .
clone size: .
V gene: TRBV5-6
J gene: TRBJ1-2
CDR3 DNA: TGTGCCAGCAACTTTGGGGGTTATAACTATGGCTACACCTTC
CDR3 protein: CASNFGGYNYGYTF

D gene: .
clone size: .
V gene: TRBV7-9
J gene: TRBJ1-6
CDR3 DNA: TGTGCCAGCAGCTGGACTGGATCACCCCTCCACTTT
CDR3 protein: CASSWTGSPLHF

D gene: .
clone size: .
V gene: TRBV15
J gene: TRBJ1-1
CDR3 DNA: TGTGCCACCAGCAGAGAAGGGTACACTGAAGCTTTCTTT
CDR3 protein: CATSREGYTEAFF

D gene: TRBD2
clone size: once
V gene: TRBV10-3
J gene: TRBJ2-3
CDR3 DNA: TGTGCCATCAGTGAGTCGAGCGGGGGGTACACAGATACGCAGTATTTT
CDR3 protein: CAISESSGGYTDTQYF

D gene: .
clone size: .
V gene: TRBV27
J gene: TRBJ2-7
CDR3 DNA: TGTGCCAGCAGTTTATCCACACTAAGCTCCTACGAGCAGTACTTC
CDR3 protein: CASSLSTLSSYEQYF

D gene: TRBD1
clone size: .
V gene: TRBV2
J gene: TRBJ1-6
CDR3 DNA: TGTGCCAGCAGTGAACAGGGACAGGCACATTCACCCCTCCACTTT
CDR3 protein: CASSEQGQAHSPLHF

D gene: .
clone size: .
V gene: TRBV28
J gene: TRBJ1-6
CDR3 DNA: TGTGCCAGCAGTTTAGGAGGGGTCAATTCACCCCTCCACTTT
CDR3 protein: CASSLGGVNSPLHF

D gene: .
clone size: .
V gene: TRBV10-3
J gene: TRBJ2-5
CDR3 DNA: TGTGCCATAAGTCGGACGGAAGAGACCCAGTACTTC
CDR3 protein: CAISRTEETQYF

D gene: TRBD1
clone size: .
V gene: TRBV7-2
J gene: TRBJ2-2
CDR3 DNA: TGTGCCAGCAGCTTAGTGGCGCGGACAGGGTCCGCCGGGGAGCTGTTTTTT
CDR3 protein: CASSLVARTGSAGELFF

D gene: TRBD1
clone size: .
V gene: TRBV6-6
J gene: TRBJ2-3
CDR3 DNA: TGTGCCAGCAGCTTCCCCTGGGGACAGAGCACAGATACGCAGTATTTT
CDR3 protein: CASSFPWGQSTDTQYF

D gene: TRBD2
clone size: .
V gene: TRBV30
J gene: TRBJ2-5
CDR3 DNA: TGTGCCTTAAACCCCGGGACTAGCGGCGGGACCCAGTACTTC
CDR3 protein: CALNPGTSGGTQYF

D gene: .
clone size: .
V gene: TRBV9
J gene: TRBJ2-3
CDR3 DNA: TGTGCCAGCAGCCCAGCTCCCACAGATACGCAGTATTTT
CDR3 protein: CASSPAPTDTQYF

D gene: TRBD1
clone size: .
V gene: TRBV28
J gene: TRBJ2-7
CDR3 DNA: TGTGCCAGCAGTTTCGGGACAGGGGACGAGCAGTACTTC
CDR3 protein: CASSFGTGDEQYF

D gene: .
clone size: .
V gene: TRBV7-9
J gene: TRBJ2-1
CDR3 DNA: TGTGCCAGCAGCCCACTTTCCGGGACGGCCAGTGAGCAGTTCTTC
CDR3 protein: CASSPLSGTASEQFF

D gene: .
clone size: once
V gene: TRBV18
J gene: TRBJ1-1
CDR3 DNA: TGTGCCAGCTCACCGAATCCGCAGGGATTGAACACTGAAGCTTTCTTT
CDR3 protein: CASSPNPQGLNTEAFF

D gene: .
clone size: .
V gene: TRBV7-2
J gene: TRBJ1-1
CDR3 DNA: TGTGCCAGCAGCTCCCTCAGGGGGAACACTGAAGCTTTCTTT
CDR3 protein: CASSSLRGNTEAFF

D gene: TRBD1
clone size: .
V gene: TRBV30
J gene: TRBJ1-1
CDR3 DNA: TGTGCCTGGAACGGAGTACAGGGGGGGAGCACTGAAGCTTTCTTT
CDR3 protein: CAWNGVQGGSTEAFF

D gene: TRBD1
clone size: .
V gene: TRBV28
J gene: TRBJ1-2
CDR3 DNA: TGTGCCAGCAGCCTCGGACAGGGTGGCTACACCTTC
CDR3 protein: CASSLGQGGYTF

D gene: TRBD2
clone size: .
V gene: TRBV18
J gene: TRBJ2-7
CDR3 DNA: TGTGCCAGCTCACCTACCAGGACTAGCGTTTACGAGCAGTACTTC
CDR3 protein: CASSPTRTSVYEQYF

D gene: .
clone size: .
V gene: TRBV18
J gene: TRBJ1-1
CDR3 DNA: TGTGCCAGCTCACCACGTGTGGAGGGGCTGAACACTGAAGCTTTCTTT
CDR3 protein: CASSPRVEGLNTEAFF

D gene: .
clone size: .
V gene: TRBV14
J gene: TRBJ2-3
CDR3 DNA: TGTGCCAGCAGCGCCCACGTCGGGGGCCGATATAGCACAGATACGCAGTATTTT
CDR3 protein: CASSAHVGGRYSTDTQYF

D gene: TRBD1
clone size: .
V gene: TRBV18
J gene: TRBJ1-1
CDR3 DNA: TGTGCCAGCTCGACAGGGGGCGACACTGAAGCTTTCTTT
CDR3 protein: CASSTGGDTEAFF

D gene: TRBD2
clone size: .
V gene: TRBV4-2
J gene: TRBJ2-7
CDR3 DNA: TGTGCCAGCAGCCAAGTCACTAGCGGGGGGTACGAGCAGTACTTC
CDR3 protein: CASSQVTSGGYEQYF